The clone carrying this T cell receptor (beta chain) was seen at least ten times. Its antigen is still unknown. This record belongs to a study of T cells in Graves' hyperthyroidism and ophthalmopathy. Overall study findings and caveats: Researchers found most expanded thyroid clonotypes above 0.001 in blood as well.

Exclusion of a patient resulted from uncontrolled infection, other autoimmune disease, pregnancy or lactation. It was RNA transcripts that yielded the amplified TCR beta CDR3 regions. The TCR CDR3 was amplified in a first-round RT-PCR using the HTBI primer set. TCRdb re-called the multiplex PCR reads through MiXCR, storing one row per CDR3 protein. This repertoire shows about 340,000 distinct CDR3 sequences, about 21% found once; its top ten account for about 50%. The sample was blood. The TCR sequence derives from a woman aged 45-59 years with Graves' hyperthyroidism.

DNA for the CDR3: TGTGCCAGCAGTTTGAGACAGGGGTCAGATACGCAGTATTTT. Translated: CASSLRQGSDTQYF. V gene TRBV27 combines with J gene TRBJ2-3, with 8 bases fitting TRBD1. J lost 4 bases, V lost 3 bases, and 3 bases had no gene match. The CDR3 is made up of 14 amino acids. Per germline, CDR1 MNHEY and CDR2 SMNVEV (reference sequence).